Listed below are T cell receptor beta chains from one sample, sequenced in a study of blood T cell repertoires in COVID-19. Assay used: immunoSEQ multiplex PCR; TCRdb lists only in-frame clones, some missing. The data contain about 260,000 clones, 84% of them singletons. The sequencing sample was made of PBMCs or T cells enriched from blood (not recorded which). All receptors derive from a man younger than 45 with acute COVID-19. CDR3s include the opening cysteine and the closing phenylalanine or tryptophan. The D gene is left open where the match is weak. Clone size, where shown, is once, few, many, or a class for clones that have expanded.

V gene	clone size	J gene	D gene	CDR3 DNA	CDR3 protein
TRBV7-6	.	TRBJ1-3	.	TGTGCCAGCAGCCCCCTCCGACTCAGCTCTGGAAACACCATATATTTT	CASSPLRLSSGNTIYF
TRBV5-1	.	TRBJ1-6	TRBD1	TGCGCCACAGGTCAGGGGGCCAATTCACCCCTCCACTTT	CATGQGANSPLHF
TRBV2	.	TRBJ2-2	.	TGTGCCAGCACCCTACGGACTGCTAACACCGGGGAGCTGTTTTTT	CASTLRTANTGELFF
TRBV2	.	TRBJ2-6	.	TGTGCCAGCAGTGATCGGGTTAGCTCTGGGGCCAACGTCCTGACTTTC	CASSDRVSSGANVLTF
TRBV10-1	.	TRBJ1-1	.	TGCGCCAGCAGCGGACTTTATGAAGCTTTCTTT	CASSGLYEAFF
TRBV12-2	.	TRBJ2-1	.	TGTGCAAGTCGCTGCCCTCTTTTAGCGGGACGGAGGGAGCAGTTCTTC	CASRCPLLAGRREQFF
TRBV27	.	TRBJ2-2	TRBD1	TGTGCCAGCAGTTCCCTTGGGACAGGGTTGGTCACCGGGGAGCTGTTTTTT	CASSSLGTGLVTGELFF
TRBV5-1	few	TRBJ2-3	TRBD2	TGCGCCAGCAGCTTGGGTAGCGGGGTGGCAGATACGCAGTATTTT	CASSLGSGVADTQYF
TRBV3-1/TRBV3-2	.	TRBJ1-2	.	TGTGCCAGCAGCCAAGATCTAGGCAGAGGCGGCTACACCTTC	CASSQDLGRGGYTF
TRBV6-5	.	TRBJ2-1	.	TGTGCCAGCACTGGGACATATCTTCAGGGTGAGCAGTTCTTC	CASTGTYLQGEQFF
TRBV19	.	TRBJ1-1	.	TGTGCCAGTAGTTCTCCGGCAGGGATTAACACTGAAGCTTTCTTT	CASSSPAGINTEAFF
TRBV25-1	.	TRBJ2-5	.	TGTGCCAGCAGTGAGGAACGGGGGATACAAGAGACCCAGTACTTC	CASSEERGIQETQYF
TRBV4-1	.	TRBJ1-2	.	TGCGCCAGCAGCCAAGAGTTCCCTAAGACATTTGGCTACACCTTC	CASSQEFPKTFGYTF
TRBV14	.	TRBJ2-2	TRBD2	TGTGCCAGCAGCGCAGCGGGGGGGCCGATCGGGGAGCTGTTTTTT	CASSAAGGPIGELFF
TRBV7-2	.	TRBJ2-1	TRBD1	TGTGCCAGCAGCTTACGTTCGGGACAGACGTACAATGAGCAGTTCTTC	CASSLRSGQTYNEQFF
TRBV7-8	.	TRBJ2-1	.	TGTGCCAGCAGACAAAAGGAGGGATCCTACAATGAGCAGTTCTTC	CASRQKEGSYNEQFF
TRBV9	.	TRBJ1-2	.	TGTGCCAGCAGCGTAGAATTCAGGGTAGATGGCTACACCTTC	CASSVEFRVDGYTF
TRBV10-2	.	TRBJ2-3	TRBD1	TGCGCCAGCAGTGACCGATGGACAGGGGCTAGCACAGATACGCAGTATTTT	CASSDRWTGASTDTQYF
TRBV6-5	few	TRBJ2-1	TRBD1	TGTGCCAGCAGGGCGCTTACAGGGGTCAACCATGAGCAGTTCTTC	CASRALTGVNHEQFF
TRBV6-2/TRBV6-3	.	TRBJ2-4	.	TGTGCCAGCAGTTGGACGCGGAGGAACATTCAGTACTTC	CASSWTRRNIQYF
TRBV28	.	TRBJ1-2	.	TGTGCCAGCCGATCAGGCAACTATGGCTACACCTTC	CASRSGNYGYTF
TRBV5-1	.	TRBJ1-2	.	TGTGCCAGCAGCTCCTCAGGGTCATACGACTATGGCTACACCTTC	CASSSSGSYDYGYTF
TRBV5-5	.	TRBJ1-1	TRBD1	TGTGCCAGCAGCTTACAGGGGATGGTCGGCATGGGCGAAGCTTTCTTT	CASSLQGMVGMGEAFF
TRBV18	.	TRBJ2-1	TRBD2	TGTGCCAGCTGGGGGGGTTACAATGAGCAGTTCTTC	CASWGGYNEQFF
TRBV5-1	.	TRBJ1-1	TRBD1	TGTGCCAGCAGTGGCGACAGGGGAACTGAAGCTTTCTTT	CASSGDRGTEAFF
TRBV6-6	.	TRBJ1-5	TRBD1	TGTGCCAGCAGTTACTCCTCAGGGGGCACGGGCCAGCCCCAGCATTTT	CASSYSSGGTGQPQHF
TRBV7-9	.	TRBJ1-4	.	TGTGCCAGCAGCTTCCCCGGGGCAACTAATGAAAAACTGTTTTTT	CASSFPGATNEKLFF
TRBV27	once	TRBJ1-5	.	TGTGCCAGCAGCTCCAATCTCGTGGGCCAGCCCCAGCATTTT	CASSSNLVGQPQHF
TRBV2	.	TRBJ2-5	.	TGTGCCAGCAGTGAAACGGGTTTTGAGGAATCGGAGACCCAGTACTTC	CASSETGFEESETQYF
TRBV5-6	.	TRBJ1-1	.	TGTGCCAGCAGCGGAGTTCTTGAAACTGAAGCTTTCTTT	CASSGVLETEAFF
TRBV5-1	.	TRBJ2-2	TRBD1	TGTGCCAGCAGCTTGGAGGTGACAGGGCCGCCGGGGGAGCTGTTTTTT	CASSLEVTGPPGELFF
TRBV7-2	once	TRBJ2-1	.	TGTGCCAGCAGCCCCCTCCCTTACAATGAGCAGTTCTTC	CASSPLPYNEQFF
TRBV6-5	.	TRBJ2-1	.	TGTGCCAGCAGTCCACCGAGGAGCGCCTACAATGAGCAGTTCTTC	CASSPPRSAYNEQFF
TRBV19	.	TRBJ2-1	TRBD1	TGTGCCAGTAGGACAAACCCGGGACAGGAGGAAATCGATGAGCAGTTCTTC	CASRTNPGQEEIDEQFF
TRBV14	.	TRBJ2-1	.	TGTGCCAGCAGCCATGAGATAAGAAATGAGCAGTTCTTC	CASSHEIRNEQFF
TRBV2	.	TRBJ1-4	TRBD1	TGTGCCAGCAACCGGGACAGGGGTGAAAAACTGTTTTTT	CASNRDRGEKLFF
TRBV4-3	few	TRBJ2-1	.	TGCGCCAGCAGCCAATTTGCGAGTACCCCTGAGCAGTTCTTC	CASSQFASTPEQFF
TRBV5-1	.	TRBJ1-2	.	TGCGCCAGCAGCCAGGACACCTATGGCTACACCTTC	CASSQDTYGYTF
TRBV19	.	TRBJ1-1	.	TGTGCCAGTAGTACCCTGAGCACTGAAGCTTTCTTT	CASSTLSTEAFF
TRBV28	.	TRBJ2-2	TRBD1	TGTGCCAGCAGTTGGGGACAGGGAGCCGGGGAGCTGTTTTTT	CASSWGQGAGELFF
TRBV4-1	.	TRBJ1-2	TRBD1	TGCGCCAGCAGCCTTCCACCCACAGGGGCGTTGGGCTACACCTTC	CASSLPPTGALGYTF